This paragraph reports one T cell receptor beta chain. The antigen is undetermined. These data originate in a study of shared clonotypes between healthy human individuals. Study background: Three plates each covered CD4 naive and memory; CD8 naive two, CD8 memory one.

General study points: All-four-donor shared clonotypes had higher generation probabilities than non-shared clonotypes did.

Germline CDR1 reads SGHAT; CDR2 reads FQNNGV. CDR3 size: 15 residues. The V end was cut by 0 bases, the J end by 2 bases, with 10 bases between. Terminally differentiated effector memory CD45RA+ cells were left out of the naive CD8 fraction, which was CD45RO-negative and positively selected for CCR7. The run depth of the assay was deep. Data came from immunoSEQ multiplex PCR; TCRdb stores just in-frame clones and leaves some out. The table has about 1,800,000 clones, just under 95% seen once. The V and J genes are TRBV11-2 and TRBJ2-5; the D gene is possibly TRBD1 (6 bases). This receptor was taken from a man between 18 and 29 years old in good health. Sequenced sample: naive CD8+ T cells sorted from blood. Here the CDR3 reads CASSLDRTDQETQYF. In nucleotides, the CDR3 is TGTGCCAGCAGCTTAGATCGGACAGATCAAGAGACCCAGTACTTC.